Listed here are 13 T cell receptor beta chains from one sample, sequenced in a study of regulatory T cells in long-lasting Graves disease. Time point reported: newly diagnosed GD, antithyroid drugs for less than 3 months. The TCR library was made from RNA that had been extracted from PBMCs in TRIzol. CDR3 regions were amplified by Arm-PCR using iRepertoire HTBI primers to build TCR beta libraries. TCRdb redid the calling of the multiplex PCR reads with MiXCR, one entry per CDR3 protein. This sample carries about 540,000 distinct CDR3 sequences, approximately 15% of them seen once, and the ten largest clones take about 9.1%. These data were likewise used in another study, on T cells in Graves' hyperthyroidism and ophthalmopathy.

This specimen consisted of peripheral blood mononuclear cells (PBMCs), obtained at new diagnosis, from a patient treated with antithyroid drugs. Receptor source: a man in his thirties or forties with Graves disease.

This clonotype appeared a single time. The gene calls are TRBV30 and TRBJ1-5, with D unclear. With 6 bases removed from V and 4 bases from J, the gap between germline ends came to 10 bases. Per the germline V gene, CDR1 is GTSNPN and CDR2 is SVGIG (reference sequence). The CDR3 totals 12 residues. CDR3 DNA: TGTGCCTGCCAGGATCTGAATCAGCCCCAGCATTTT. This codes for CACQDLNQPQHF.

The CDR3 bases are TGTGCCAGCAGTTCGGTCTCGACCTACGAGCAGTACTTC. It codes for CASSSVSTYEQYF. The chain uses TRBV27 and TRBJ2-7; D is uncertain. V gave up 4 bases and J gave up 2 bases, with 9 bases separating them. Germline V gives CDR1 MNHEY, CDR2 SMNVEV (reference sequence). CDR3 length: 13 residues.

This clonotype has ten or more counts. The chain is built from TRBV2 and TRBJ2-1, with D maybe TRBD1 (5 bases). Germline V gives CDR1 SNHLY, CDR2 FYNNEI. V dropped 10 bases and J dropped 1 base, with 8 bases sitting between them. The CDR3 totals 12 residues. CDR3 nucleotide sequence: TGTGCCACGAAGGGGTCCTACAATGAGCAGTTCTTC. Its protein is CATKGSYNEQFF.

This clonotype was found many times. The chain employs TRBV20-1 and TRBJ2-2, with 10 bases aligning to TRBD2. In germline, CDR1 is DFQATT, CDR2 SNEGSKA (reference sequence). This CDR3 has 16 residues. Unmatched junction bases numbered 7, after V lost 0 bases and J lost 6 bases. CDR3 residues: CSARDLIAGGSGELFF. CDR3 nucleotides: TGCAGTGCTAGAGATTTGATAGCGGGAGGCTCCGGGGAGCTGTTTTTT.

This clonotype was found a few times. The chain employs TRBV20-1 and TRBJ1-3, with 9 nucleotides matching TRBD1. The CDR3 extends over 14 amino acids. V gave up 5 bases and J gave up 4 bases; unmatched junction bases: 6. Germline values: CDR1 DFQATT, CDR2 SNEGSKA (reference sequence). CDR3 region: CSALPGQGGNTIYF. The CDR3 coding sequence is TGCAGTGCTCTTCCGGGACAGGGAGGAAACACCATATATTTT.

This clonotype was recorded a few times. This chain uses TRBV10-3 with TRBJ2-3; TRBD2 agrees at 7 bases. The germline V gene has CDR1 ENHRY and CDR2 SYGVKD. The CDR3 length is 14 residues. The J segment lost 1 base and the V segment lost 5 bases, leaving 3 bases of the junction unmatched. The CDR3 spells CAISPSGGTDTQYF. As DNA, the CDR3 is TGTGCCATCAGTCCTAGCGGAGGCACAGATACGCAGTATTTT.

The V and J genes are TRBV4-1 and TRBJ1-2, with D unclear. Trimming cost V 0 bases and J 2 bases, with 10 bases left between them. This CDR3 spans 15 amino acids. Looked up from germline, CDR1 is MGHRA and CDR2 is YSYEKL. The CDR3 bases are TGCGCCAGCAGCCAAGATCTGGGGAAAAACTATGGCTACACCTTC. Protein product: CASSQDLGKNYGYTF.

This clonotype was found many times. The chain recombines TRBV27 with TRBJ2-7, with D perhaps TRBD1 (5 bases). V was shortened by 2 bases and J by 4 bases, with 15 bases between the two germline ends. Germline CDR1 and CDR2: MNHEY and SMNVEV (reference sequence). The CDR3 sequence is 15 residues long. In DNA, the CDR3 is TGTGCCAGCAGTTTAAAGTCTACAGGTGGATACGAGCAGTACTTC. It is translated as CASSLKSTGGYEQYF.

This clonotype was seen more than once but under ten times. V gene TRBV3-1 combines with J gene TRBJ2-5, with 12 bases lining up with TRBD2. V was pared by 5 bases and J by 4 bases, with 2 bases of the junction left unmatched. Germline-derived CDR1 and CDR2 are LGHDT and YNNKEL (reference sequence). The CDR3 has 14 amino acids. The DNA for the CDR3 is TGTGCCAGCAGCATGGGACTAGCGGGAGAGACCCAGTACTTC. Residues: CASSMGLAGETQYF.

This clonotype showed up many times. The V and J genes are TRBV10-3 and TRBJ2-6; 11 bases align to TRBD1. Trimming at V came to 10 bases and at J to 0 bases, leaving 8 bases not matched to a gene. CDR1 is ENHRY, CDR2 SYGVKD, per germline. There are 17 residues in the CDR3. This CDR3 is CATGAGTGGSGANVLTF. The CDR3 DNA reads TGTGCCACTGGGGCCGGGACAGGGGGCTCTGGGGCCAACGTCCTGACTTTC.

The chain's CDR3 is CSAREGGSTEQYF. The CDR3 DNA sequence: TGCAGTGCTAGAGAGGGAGGGTCTACCGAGCAGTACTTC. The rearrangement joins TRBV20-1 to TRBJ2-7; 7 bases line up with TRBD2. J gave up 6 bases and V 0 bases, and 5 bases lay outside the gene matches. There are 13 residues in the CDR3. The V gene's germline CDR1 is DFQATT and CDR2 SNEGSKA (reference sequence).

This clonotype was found many times. The chain has TRBV10-1 and TRBJ2-4, with D unresolved. Germline assignment: CDR1 WNHNN and CDR2 SYGVQD (reference sequence). V lost 0 bases and J lost 8, with 14 bases in between. The CDR3 sequence is 15 residues long. The CDR3 DNA is TGCGCCAGCAGTGAGTCTGGAGCAGCGATAGACATTCAGTACTTC. Its translation: CASSESGAAIDIQYF.

The genes are TRBV4-1 and TRBJ2-7; D is uncertain. Germline loops: CDR1 MGHRA, CDR2 YSYEKL. The CDR3 spans 15 residues. Trimming pared 2 bases from V and 2 bases from J, leaving 13 bases between. The CDR3 sequence: CASSQNLVLPYEQYF. In nucleotides, the CDR3 is TGCGCCAGCAGCCAAAATTTGGTCCTACCCTACGAGCAGTACTTC.